Listed here are 29 T cell receptor beta chains from one sample, sequenced in a study of regulatory T cells in long-lasting Graves disease. This sample's time point: persistent/refractory GD, antithyroid drugs over 5 years with positive TRAb. The TCR library used RNA extracted from PBMCs. TCR beta libraries were built with iRepertoire HTBI primers and Arm-PCR of CDR3 regions. TCRdb ran MiXCR on the multiplex PCR reads and lists one entry per CDR3 protein. The table shows around 510,000 distinct CDR3 sequences, with less than 25% occurring only once. The sample consisted of peripheral blood mononuclear cells (PBMCs), taken when the disease was refractory, from a patient treated with antithyroid drugs. All receptors derive from a female donor with Graves disease.

About this clonotype: A much larger clone is a single base away; this may be a read error. V is TRBV2 and J is TRBJ1-5; no reliable D call. Judging by the DNA end, TRBJ2-3 fits better; the J call may be wrong. Germline assignment: CDR1 SNHLY and CDR2 FYNNEI. This CDR3 has 14 residues. The CDR3 DNA reads as TGTGCCAGCAGTGAGATACTGAGCAATCAGCCCCAGTATTTT. Encoded protein: CASSEILSNQPQYF.

In this sample, this clonotype turned up a few times. The CDR3 nucleotides are TGTGCCAGCAGCCAATGGGGGCTTGGGGTCGGCGAGCAGTACTTC. This gives the protein CASSQWGLGVGEQYF. J is TRBJ2-7 and V is TRBV14; TRBD1 is a possible D gene (6 bases). CDR1 is SGHDN, CDR2 FVKESK, per germline. The CDR3 sequence is 15 residues long. V was clipped by 2 bases and J by 6 bases, with 17 bases between them. Variable domain in full (rest from reference TRBV14 and TRBJ2-7): EAGVTQFPSHSVIEKGQTVTLRCDPISGHDNLYWYRRVMGKEIKFLLHFVKESKQDESGMPNNRFLAERTGGTYSTLKVQPAELEDSGVYFCASSQWGLGVGEQYFGPGTRLTVT.

Many counts were recorded for this clonotype. This sequence joins TRBV9 and TRBJ2-5; D is perhaps TRBD2 (6 bases). The V and J ends lost 2 bases and 5 bases respectively, with 13 bases between them. The CDR3 totals 14 residues. CDR1 SGDLS and CDR2 YYNGEE come from the germline V gene. The CDR3, as DNA: TGTGCCAGCAGCGTCACGGGAGAGGGTGAGACCCAGTACTTC. It codes for CASSVTGEGETQYF.

This clonotype was recorded at least ten times. This chain joins TRBV30 and TRBJ2-2; D not resolved. Germline lookup yields CDR1 GTSNPN and CDR2 SVGIG (reference sequence). Trimming stripped 4 bases from V and 0 bases from J, with 15 bases between. This CDR3 spans 16 amino acids. CDR3 sequence: CAWMGSVFANTGELFF. The CDR3 nucleotides are TGTGCCTGGATGGGTAGTGTTTTCGCGAACACCGGGGAGCTGTTTTTT.

This clonotype has ten or more counts. V and J are TRBV28 and TRBJ1-2, with a possible D match to TRBD1 (6 bases). The germline gives CDR1 MDHEN, CDR2 SYDVKM. This CDR3 contains 17 residues. Trimming took 1 base from V and 4 from J, leaving 19 bases between them. The CDR3 nucleotides read TGTGCCAGCAGTTTATCGAGGGGGGGGAGAGGTAGCTATGGCTACACCTTC. It yields the protein CASSLSRGGRGSYGYTF.

This clonotype was seen only a few times. This rearrangement joins TRBV6-1 to TRBJ1-6; the match to TRBD1 covers 11 bases. This CDR3 has 15 residues. Germline CDR1 is MNHNS and CDR2 is SASEGT. Trimming at V came to 6 bases and at J to 9 bases, leaving 7 bases not matched to a gene. The CDR3 bases are TGTGCCAGCAGCCCGGACAGGGGGCGAGCTTCACCCCTCCACTTT. This gives the protein CASSPDRGRASPLHF.

This chain uses TRBV20-1 with TRBJ1-5, with 10 bases matching TRBD1. V was pared by 5 bases and J by 7 bases, with 8 bases of the junction left unmatched. CDR3 length equals 14 residues. Germline V CDR1 and CDR2: DFQATT, SNEGSKA (reference sequence). The CDR3 DNA reads TGCAGTGCTCGGCCGGGACAGGGGTGGCAGCCCCAGCATTTT. Translated, it gives CSARPGQGWQPQHF.

This clonotype has at least ten counts. The V gene is TRBV12-5, the J gene TRBJ1-1, with TRBD1 matching 9 bases. Germline V lookup: CDR1 LGHNT, CDR2 FRNRAP. The CDR3 extends over 16 amino acids. Trimming at V came to 1 base and at J to 4 bases, leaving 7 bases not matched to a gene. CDR3 loop: CASGLGDRAGATEAFF. The CDR3 DNA sequence: TGTGCTAGTGGTTTGGGGGACAGGGCCGGAGCCACTGAAGCTTTCTTT.

The gene calls are TRBV12-3 or TRBV12-4 and TRBJ2-2, with 7 bases lining up with TRBD1. V lost 0 bases and J lost 2; bases outside the gene matches: 3. This CDR3 has 16 amino acids. In DNA, the CDR3 is TGTGCCAGCAGTTTAGCTGGGGACAGAAACACCGGGGAGCTGTTTTTT. This sequence encodes CASSLAGDRNTGELFF.

At least ten counts were recorded for this clonotype. This chain joins TRBV12-3 or TRBV12-4 and TRBJ1-2; no clear D. The germline V and J ends were trimmed by 6 bases and 4 bases, with 15 bases remaining between them. The CDR3 contains 14 residues. The CDR3 loop reads CASSVGRRFYGYTF. CDR3 nucleotides: TGTGCCAGCAGCGTTGGACGGCGATTCTATGGCTACACCTTC.

This clonotype came up many times. The rearrangement joins TRBV12-3 or TRBV12-4 to TRBJ1-5, with D possibly matching TRBD1 (5 bases). V dropped 3 bases and J dropped 1 base, with 10 bases sitting between them. The CDR3 has 15 amino acids. CDR3 nucleotide sequence: TGTGCCAGCAGTTTTGGGGGTGGAAGCAATCAGCCCCAGCATTTT. Protein product: CASSFGGGSNQPQHF.

This chain connects TRBV6-2 or TRBV6-3 to TRBJ2-7, with TRBD2 matching 13 bases. Losses at the gene ends were 9 bases for V and 4 bases for J; bases not matched to a gene: 3. Germline V gene data show CDR1 as MNHEY and CDR2 as SVGEGT. The CDR3 contains 13 residues. The CDR3 region has the DNA TGTGCCAGTACTAGCGGGAGGGGTTACGAGCAGTACTTC. Translated: CASTSGRGYEQYF.

In its sample, this clonotype was seen a few times. Germline and junction disagree at one end, which may indicate a read error. V is TRBV5-1 and J is TRBJ2-4, with TRBD2 matching over 7 bases. The length of the CDR3 is 16 residues. Germline lookup yields CDR1 SGHRS and CDR2 YFSETQ. CDR3 sequence reads: CASSLVSAGAKSIQYF. The CDR3 nucleotides read TGCGCCAGCAGCTTGGTTTCCGCGGGAGCCAAAAGCATTCAGTACTTC.

The chain is built from TRBV19 and TRBJ1-5, with TRBD1 matching over 7 bases. Per germline, CDR1 LNHDA and CDR2 SQIVND (reference sequence). The CDR3 covers 14 residues. V was pared by 10 bases and J by 6 bases, with 12 bases of the junction left unmatched. The CDR3 sequence: CATSEGGGGQPQHF. CDR3 bases: TGTGCCACCTCGGAAGGGGGCGGGGGTCAGCCCCAGCATTTT.

This clonotype was counted ten times or more. This rearrangement joins TRBV6-1 to TRBJ1-1; 7 bases are a match to TRBD1. Germline assignment: CDR1 MNHNS and CDR2 SASEGT. There are 13 residues in the CDR3. The V and J ends lost 6 bases and 4 bases, in that order; junction bases with no gene match: 5. This CDR3 reads CASREQGLTEAFF. The CDR3 DNA reads TGTGCCAGCAGAGAACAGGGGCTCACTGAAGCTTTCTTT.

This clonotype appeared many times. The gene calls are TRBV12-3 or TRBV12-4 and TRBJ1-2; possibly TRBD1 for D (5 bases). V gave up 5 bases and J gave up 8 bases, with 9 bases separating them. The CDR3 runs to 11 residues. In nucleotides, the CDR3 is TGTGCCAGCAGTGGGACCGGAGGCTACACCTTC. This sequence encodes CASSGTGGYTF.

The table lists this clonotype with many counts. The gene calls are TRBV28 and TRBJ2-7, with a possible D match to TRBD2 (5 bases). The CDR3 consists of 13 residues. In germline, CDR1 is MDHEN, CDR2 SYDVKM. Trimming shortened V by 5 bases and J by 4 bases, and 12 bases separated the two germline ends. The CDR3 protein is CASSTRRGYEQYF. In nucleotides, the CDR3 is TGTGCCAGCAGTACACGACGCGGGTACGAGCAGTACTTC.

At least ten counts were recorded for this clonotype. The chain uses TRBV2 and TRBJ2-2; 9 bases match TRBD2. Germline V lookup: CDR1 SNHLY, CDR2 FYNNEI. The CDR3 covers 16 residues. The trim removed 3 bases at V and 1 base at J, leaving 3 bases unmatched. CDR3 DNA: TGTGCCAGCAGTGAGGCTAGCGGGAAGAACACCGGGGAGCTGTTTTTT. Amino acid sequence: CASSEASGKNTGELFF.

This clonotype was counted a few times. This chain uses TRBV5-1 with TRBJ1-2; 8 nucleotides agree with TRBD1. The CDR3 contains 16 residues. Germline V lookup: CDR1 SGHRS, CDR2 YFSETQ. J was trimmed by 1 base and V by 4 bases; bases with no gene match: 9. The CDR3 DNA is TGCGCCAGCAGCGTCGGGACAGGCGCTATTAACTATGGCTACACCTTC. Protein product: CASSVGTGAINYGYTF.

This chain links TRBV7-8 with TRBJ2-7, with D hard to call. Germline V gene lookup returns CDR1 SGHVS and CDR2 FQNEAQ. The V and J ends lost 4 bases and 0 bases respectively, with 10 bases between them. The CDR3 contains 14 residues. As DNA, the CDR3 is TGTGCCAGCAGCTCGATATACTCCTCCTACGAGCAGTACTTC. Residues: CASSSIYSSYEQYF.

This clonotype was detected ten times or more. V usage is TRBV7-2 and J usage is TRBJ1-2; 11 bases are a match to TRBD1. Germline values: CDR1 SGHTA, CDR2 FQGNSA. V was clipped by 4 bases and J by 6 bases; unmatched bases: 4. This CDR3 comprises 14 residues. As DNA, the CDR3 is TGTGCCAGCAGCTCGCCGGGACAGGGGGATGGCTACACCTTC. This gives the protein CASSSPGQGDGYTF.

With regard to this clonotype: A clone one base away is much larger, so this may be a read error. V usage is TRBV10-3 and J usage is TRBJ1-1, with 7 bases matching TRBD1. The CDR3 totals 15 residues. Germline-derived CDR1 and CDR2 are ENHRY and SYGVKD. With V trimmed by 0 bases and J by 8 bases, 9 bases remained unmatched. CDR3 sequence: CAISESGQDVGEAFF. The CDR3 DNA reads TGTGCCATCAGTGAGTCCGGACAGGACGTCGGGGAAGCTTTCTTT.

V and J are TRBV4-1 and TRBJ2-4, with TRBD2 identical over 10 bases. This CDR3 contains 16 residues. The V gene's germline CDR1 is MGHRA and CDR2 YSYEKL. After removal of 5 bases from V and 9 bases from J, the junction contained 13 bases not matched to a gene. The CDR3 nucleotides are TGCGCCAGCAGCTCTGGGGTTGCTAGCGGGAGTTCCATTCAGTACTTC. It yields the protein CASSSGVASGSSIQYF.

This clonotype was seen repeatedly, ten times or more. The chain has TRBV27 and TRBJ2-7; 8 positions match TRBD2. The junction had 10 bases not matched to a gene; V was cut back by 5 bases and J by 1 base. The CDR3 length is 16 residues. Per germline, CDR1 MNHEY and CDR2 SMNVEV (reference sequence). In nucleotides, the CDR3 is TGTGCCAGCAGTGTCTCGGGCGGGGGGAGGTCCTACGAGCAGTACTTC. Protein product: CASSVSGGGRSYEQYF.

J is TRBJ2-7 and V is TRBV7-9, with D tentatively TRBD1 (6 bases). There are 20 residues in the CDR3. CDR1 and CDR2 from the germline V gene are SEHNR and FQNEAQ (reference sequence). The V end was cut by 5 bases, the J end by 3 bases, with 32 bases between. The CDR3 sequence: CASSRPRATSGDPLHYEQYF. CDR3 nucleotides: TGTGCCAGCAGCCGACCTCGGGCGACTTCAGGGGACCCTCTGCACTACGAGCAGTACTTC.

This clonotype was observed many times. This chain links TRBV2 with TRBJ1-2; no firm D call. The CDR3 length is 8 residues. V lost 10 bases, J lost 5 bases, and 2 bases lay in between. Germline-derived CDR1 and CDR2 are SNHLY and FYNNEI. CDR3 sequence reads: CATYGYTF. In DNA form, the CDR3 reads TGTGCCACGTATGGCTACACCTTC. Combining the CDR3 with reference TRBV2 and TRBJ1-2 gives the whole variable domain EPEVTQTPSHQVTQMGQEVILRCVPISNHLYFYWYRQILGQKVEFLVSFYNNEISEKSEIFDDQFSVERPDGSNFTLKIRSTKLEDSAMYFCATYGYTFGSGTRLTVV.

The V gene is TRBV28, the J gene TRBJ2-7; 7 bases line up with TRBD2. Unmatched junction bases numbered 12, after V lost 4 bases and J lost 6 bases. The CDR3 runs to 15 residues. Germline V gene lookup returns CDR1 MDHEN and CDR2 SYDVKM. The CDR3 region is CASSSHDTVAGEQYF. Here the CDR3 DNA reads TGTGCCAGCAGTTCCCACGACACTGTAGCGGGCGAGCAGTACTTC.

The chain joins TRBV10-3 to TRBJ2-6; 7 positions match TRBD2. The germline V gene has CDR1 ENHRY and CDR2 SYGVKD. This CDR3 has 16 amino acids. The ends lost 7 bases at V and 0 bases at J; junction bases unmatched: 6. The CDR3 DNA reads TGTGCCATCATCGGCAGGGAGGGCTCTGGGGCCAACGTCCTGACTTTC. It translates to CAIIGREGSGANVLTF.

This clonotype appeared a few times. The gene calls are TRBV4-3 and TRBJ2-5, with D possibly matching TRBD2 (6 bases). The CDR3 sequence is 14 residues long. From germline, CDR1 is LGHNA and CDR2 YSLEER. V was cut by 2 bases and J by 1 base, with 8 bases left in between. Here the CDR3 reads CASSQQGLQETQYF. CDR3 sequence (DNA): TGCGCCAGCAGCCAACAGGGACTCCAAGAGACCCAGTACTTC.